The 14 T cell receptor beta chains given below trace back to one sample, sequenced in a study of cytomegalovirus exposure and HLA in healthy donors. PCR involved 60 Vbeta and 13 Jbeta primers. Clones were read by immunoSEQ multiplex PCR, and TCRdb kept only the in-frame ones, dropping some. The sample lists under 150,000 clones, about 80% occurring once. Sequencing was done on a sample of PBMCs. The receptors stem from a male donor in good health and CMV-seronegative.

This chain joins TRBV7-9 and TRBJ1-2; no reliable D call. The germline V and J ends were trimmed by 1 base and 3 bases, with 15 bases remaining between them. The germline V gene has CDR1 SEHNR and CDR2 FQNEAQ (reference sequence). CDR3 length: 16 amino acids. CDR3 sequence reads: CASSLGRSAGDYGYTF. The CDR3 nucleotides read TGTGCCAGCAGCTTAGGCAGGTCCGCCGGCGACTATGGCTACACCTTC.

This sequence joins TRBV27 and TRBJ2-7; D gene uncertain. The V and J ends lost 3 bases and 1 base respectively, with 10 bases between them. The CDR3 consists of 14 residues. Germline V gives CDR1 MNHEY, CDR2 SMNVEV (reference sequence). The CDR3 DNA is TGTGCCAGCAGTTTCGGGTTCGGGTCCTACGAGCAGTACTTC. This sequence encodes CASSFGFGSYEQYF.

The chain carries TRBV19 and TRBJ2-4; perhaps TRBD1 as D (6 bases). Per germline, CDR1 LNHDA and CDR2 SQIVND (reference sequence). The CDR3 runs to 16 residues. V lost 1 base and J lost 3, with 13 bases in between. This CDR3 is CASSIVGTSDKNIQYF. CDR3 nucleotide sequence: TGTGCCAGTAGTATAGTGGGGACAAGTGACAAAAACATTCAGTACTTC.

This CDR3 reads CASSIRGGPNQPQHF. The CDR3 coding sequence is TGTGCCAGTAGTATAAGGGGGGGCCCCAATCAGCCCCAGCATTTT. The V call is TRBV19, the J call TRBJ1-5; maybe TRBD1 (6 bases). This CDR3 region has 15 residues. Germline V CDR1 and CDR2: LNHDA, SQIVND (reference sequence). Trimming cost V 2 bases and J 3 bases, with 11 bases left between them. Drawing the rest from reference TRBV19 and TRBJ1-5, the complete variable domain is DGGITQSPKYLFRKEGQNVTLSCEQNLNHDAMYWYRQDPGQGLRLIYYSQIVNDFQKGDIAEGYSVSREKKESFPLTVTSAQKNPTAFYLCASSIRGGPNQPQHFGDGTRLSIL.

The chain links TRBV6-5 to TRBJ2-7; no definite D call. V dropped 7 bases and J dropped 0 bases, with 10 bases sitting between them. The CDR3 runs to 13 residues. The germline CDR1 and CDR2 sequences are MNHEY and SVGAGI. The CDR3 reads CASKNGYSYEQYF. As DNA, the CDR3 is TGTGCCAGCAAAAACGGTTACTCCTACGAGCAGTACTTC.

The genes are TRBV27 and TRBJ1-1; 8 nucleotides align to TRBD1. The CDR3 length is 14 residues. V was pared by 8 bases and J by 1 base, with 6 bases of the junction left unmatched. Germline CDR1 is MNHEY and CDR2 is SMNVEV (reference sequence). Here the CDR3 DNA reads TGTGCCAGCGGACGGGACAGGCCGAACACTGAAGCTTTCTTT. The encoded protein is CASGRDRPNTEAFF.

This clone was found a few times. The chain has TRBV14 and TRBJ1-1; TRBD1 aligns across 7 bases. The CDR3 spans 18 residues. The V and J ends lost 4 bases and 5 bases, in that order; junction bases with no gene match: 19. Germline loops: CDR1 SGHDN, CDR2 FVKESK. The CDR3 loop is CASSPLTGDLRKRTEAFF. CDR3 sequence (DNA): TGTGCCAGCAGCCCCCTAACAGGGGACCTCAGGAAAAGGACTGAAGCTTTCTTT. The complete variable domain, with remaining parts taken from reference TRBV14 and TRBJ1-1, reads EAGVTQFPSHSVIEKGQTVTLRCDPISGHDNLYWYRRVMGKEIKFLLHFVKESKQDESGMPNNRFLAERTGGTYSTLKVQPAELEDSGVYFCASSPLTGDLRKRTEAFFGQGTRLTVV.

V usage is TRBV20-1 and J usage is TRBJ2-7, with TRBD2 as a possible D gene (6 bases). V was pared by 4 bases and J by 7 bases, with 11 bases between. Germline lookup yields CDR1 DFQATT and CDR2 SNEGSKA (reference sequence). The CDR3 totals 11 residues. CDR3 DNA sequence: TGCAGTGCTACAGGGAGGTATGAGCAGTACTTC. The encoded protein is CSATGRYEQYF.

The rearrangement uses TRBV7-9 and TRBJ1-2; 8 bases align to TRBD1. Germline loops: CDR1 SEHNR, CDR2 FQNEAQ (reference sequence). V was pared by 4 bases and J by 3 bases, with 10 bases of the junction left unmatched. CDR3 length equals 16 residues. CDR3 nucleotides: TGTGCCAGCAGCTCCACCCGACAGGGGCCCCACTATGGCTACACCTTC. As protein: CASSSTRQGPHYGYTF.

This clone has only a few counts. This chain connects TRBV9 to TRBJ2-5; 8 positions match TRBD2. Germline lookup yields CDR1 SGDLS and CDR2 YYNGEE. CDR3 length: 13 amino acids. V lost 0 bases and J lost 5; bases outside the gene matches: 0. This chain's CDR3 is CASSVGTSETQYF. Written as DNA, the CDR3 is TGTGCCAGCAGCGTAGGGACTAGCGAGACCCAGTACTTC.

Written as DNA, the CDR3 is TGTGCCAGCAGTTTATCTGGGACTAGCCTCTACAATGAGCAGTTCTTC. Encoded protein: CASSLSGTSLYNEQFF. The chain is built from TRBV27 and TRBJ2-1, with 9 bases lining up with TRBD2. This CDR3 region has 16 residues. CDR1 is MNHEY, CDR2 SMNVEV, per germline (reference sequence). V shed 0 bases and J 3 bases; nucleotides not matched to a gene: 3.

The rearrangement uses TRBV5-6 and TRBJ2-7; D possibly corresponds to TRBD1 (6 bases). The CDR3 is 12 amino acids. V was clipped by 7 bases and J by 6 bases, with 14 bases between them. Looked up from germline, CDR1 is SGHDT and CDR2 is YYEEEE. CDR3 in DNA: TGTGCCAGCGGCACAGGGTTCGTCGAGCAGTACTTC. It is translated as CASGTGFVEQYF.

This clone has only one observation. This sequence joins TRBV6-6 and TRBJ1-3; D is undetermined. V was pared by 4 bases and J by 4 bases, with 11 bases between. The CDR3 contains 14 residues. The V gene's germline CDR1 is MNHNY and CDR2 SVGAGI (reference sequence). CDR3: CASSSSPLGNTIYF. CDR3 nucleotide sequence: TGTGCCAGCAGTTCCTCCCCACTGGGAAACACCATATATTTT.

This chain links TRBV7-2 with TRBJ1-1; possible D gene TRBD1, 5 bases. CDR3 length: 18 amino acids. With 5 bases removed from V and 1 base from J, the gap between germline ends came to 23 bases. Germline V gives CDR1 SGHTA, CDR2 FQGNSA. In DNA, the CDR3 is TGTGCCAGCAGCCCCGTCCGCGGGGGGACGGAAGGGAACACTGAAGCTTTCTTT. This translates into CASSPVRGGTEGNTEAFF.